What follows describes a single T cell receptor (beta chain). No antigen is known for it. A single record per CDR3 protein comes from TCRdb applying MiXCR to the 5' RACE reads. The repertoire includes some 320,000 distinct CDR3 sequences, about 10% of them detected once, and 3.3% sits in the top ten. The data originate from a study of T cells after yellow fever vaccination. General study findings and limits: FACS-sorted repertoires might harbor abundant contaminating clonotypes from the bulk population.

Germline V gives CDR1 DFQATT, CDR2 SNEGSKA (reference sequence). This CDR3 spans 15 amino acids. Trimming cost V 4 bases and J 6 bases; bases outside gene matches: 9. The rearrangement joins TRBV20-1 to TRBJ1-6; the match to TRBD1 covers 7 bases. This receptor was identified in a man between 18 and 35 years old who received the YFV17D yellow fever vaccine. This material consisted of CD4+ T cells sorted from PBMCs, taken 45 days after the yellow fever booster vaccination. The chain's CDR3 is CSAIGQDLRNSPLHF. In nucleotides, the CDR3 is TGCAGTGCTATCGGACAGGACCTTCGTAATTCACCCCTCCACTTT.